These T cell receptor beta chains were read from a single sample in a study of molecular identifiers for immune sequencing clone quantification. One entry per CDR3 protein results from TCRdb running MiXCR on the PCR reads. The sample records about 510,000 distinct CDR3 sequences, roughly 26% being singletons. Specimen: naive CD8+ T cells from blood, with Jurkat cell RNA spiked in. The source of these receptors is a human donor in good health. Some libraries in this study had Jurkat cell RNA spiked in. Both conserved end residues are part of each CDR3. Fields, in order: J gene, V gene, clone size, CDR3 protein. Rows give clone size only sometimes, using once, few, many, or a class for an expanded clone.

>TRBJ2-2|TRBV7-2|.
CASSLVRRRELAGELFF
>TRBJ2-5|TRBV30|few
CACDRAAGETQYF
>TRBJ1-1|TRBV13|.
CASSLAGSGEAEAFF
>TRBJ2-2|TRBV12-3/TRBV12-4|.
CASSFLGTGELFF
>TRBJ2-7|TRBV6-6|.
CASIVWDPGQGSYEQYF
>TRBJ2-7|TRBV12-3/TRBV12-4|few
CASSLNSETSWEQYF
>TRBJ2-7|TRBV28|.
CASSAPAGGIREQYF
>TRBJ2-7|TRBV30|.
CAWSVTGNEQYF
>TRBJ2-7|TRBV28|.
CASSHRGIYEQYF
>TRBJ2-5|TRBV5-6|many
CASSLDTGTGEETQYF
>TRBJ2-7|TRBV4-1|few
CASSQDPRQSSYEQYF
>TRBJ2-1|TRBV15|many
CATSEYNEQFF
>TRBJ2-6|TRBV9|.
CVSSVGTGGLGANVLTF
>TRBJ2-2|TRBV6-2/TRBV6-3|.
CASSYWSPTEINTGELFF
>TRBJ2-1|TRBV12-5|.
CASGLVTGTLSYNELFF
>TRBJ1-1|TRBV4-3|few
CASSQGPQTPPLTFF
>TRBJ1-1|TRBV6-1|many
CASRESSSTEAFF
>TRBJ2-4|TRBV29-1|many
CSVRTSGTNGRNIQYF
>TRBJ1-2|TRBV12-3/TRBV12-4|.
CASSFTITSGYTF
>TRBJ1-2|TRBV28|many
CASSSPDAGAHTNYGYTF
>TRBJ1-1|TRBV12-3/TRBV12-4|.
CASRLEGRDTEAFF
>TRBJ2-2|TRBV7-2|many
CASSPSGTGELFF
>TRBJ2-1|TRBV7-2|many
CASSSERQGTRGQFF
>TRBJ2-2|TRBV27|.
CASSLRQDPREDTGELFF
>TRBJ2-7|TRBV27|.
CASSFGLALSYEQYF
>TRBJ2-3|TRBV7-2|many
CASSFLSGGYTDTQYF
>TRBJ2-7|TRBV10-3|few
CAISDLSGGEQYF
>TRBJ1-1|TRBV7-2|many
CASSLGLGEFTEAFF
>TRBJ2-7|TRBV20-1|few
CSARALRRTSGRAPTGEQYF
>TRBJ1-2|TRBV27|.
CASSAGMGYGYTF
>TRBJ1-1|TRBV6-2/TRBV6-3|.
CASSYLNTEALF
>TRBJ1-5|TRBV4-3|many
CASSQVAFQPQHF
>TRBJ1-2|TRBV20-1|many
CSANQGRSYGYTF